Listed here are 21 T cell receptor beta chains from one sample, sequenced in a study of blood T cell repertoires in COVID-19. Repertoires were generated with immunoSEQ multiplex PCR, while TCRdb's copy carries only in-frame clones and drops some. The sample includes tens of thousands of clones, about 91% seen only once; the top ten take roughly 4.8%. Sequencing was carried out using peripheral blood. Receptors originate from a woman of 80 years or more with acute or convalescent COVID-19.

V is TRBV7-9 and J is TRBJ2-1, with TRBD2 matching over 13 bases. Germline V gives CDR1 SEHNR, CDR2 FQNEAQ (reference sequence). J lost 7 bases, V lost 4 bases, and 16 bases had no gene match. The length of the CDR3 is 19 residues. The CDR3, as DNA: TGTGCCAGCAGCTCACGGACTAGCGGGGGCGTTCCCCGCGGGAATGAGCAGTTCTTC. Amino acids: CASSSRTSGGVPRGNEQFF.

This clone turned up a few times. The chain couples TRBV6-5 to TRBJ1-3; possible D gene TRBD1, 5 bases. The V and J ends lost 2 bases and 0 bases respectively, with 8 bases between them. Germline V CDR1 and CDR2: MNHEY, SVGAGI. The CDR3 runs to 15 residues. The CDR3 protein is CASSYNQGSGNTIYF. The CDR3 DNA follows: TGTGCCAGCAGTTACAACCAGGGCTCTGGAAACACCATATATTTT.

The rearrangement uses TRBV19 and TRBJ2-7; D is perhaps TRBD1 (6 bases). Per germline, CDR1 LNHDA and CDR2 SQIVND (reference sequence). V gave up 9 bases and J gave up 5 bases, with 20 bases separating them. This CDR3 is 14 amino acids long. CDR3 residues: CASRRSRDTHEQYF. In DNA form, the CDR3 reads TGTGCCAGCAGGCGGAGCCGGGACACCCACGAGCAGTACTTC. Drawing the rest from reference TRBV19 and TRBJ2-7, the complete variable domain is DGGITQSPKYLFRKEGQNVTLSCEQNLNHDAMYWYRQDPGQGLRLIYYSQIVNDFQKGDIAEGYSVSREKKESFPLTVTSAQKNPTAFYLCASRRSRDTHEQYFGPGTRLTVT.

This clone showed up just a few times. CDR3 sequence reads: CASSYHGTSGRAEQFF. CDR3 nucleotide sequence: TGTGCCAGCAGTTACCATGGGACTAGCGGGCGGGCTGAGCAGTTCTTC. This rearrangement joins TRBV6-6 to TRBJ2-1, with 12 positions matching TRBD2. Germline CDR1 and CDR2: MNHNY and SVGAGI (reference sequence). The CDR3 sequence is 16 residues long. The V and J ends lost 2 bases and 9 bases, in that order; junction bases with no gene match: 8.

This clone was seen once. The rearrangement uses TRBV7-9 and TRBJ1-2; the match to TRBD1 covers 8 bases. CDR1 is SEHNR, CDR2 FQNEAQ, per germline (reference sequence). The length of the CDR3 is 14 residues. V gave up 2 bases and J gave up 4 bases; unmatched junction bases: 3. The CDR3 DNA reads as TGTGCCAGCAGCTTAAAGGGGACAGGCTATGGCTACACCTTC. It encodes CASSLKGTGYGYTF. Based on the CDR3 plus reference TRBV7-9 and TRBJ1-2, the full variable domain is DTGVSQNPRHKITKRGQNVTFRCDPISEHNRLYWYRQTLGQGPEFLTYFQNEAQLEKSRLLSDRFSAERPKGSFSTLEIQRTEQGDSAMYLCASSLKGTGYGYTFGSGTRLTVV.

The V gene is TRBV20-1, the J gene TRBJ2-3; D is unclear. Germline-derived CDR1 and CDR2 are DFQATT and SNEGSKA (reference sequence). The ends were cut back, 5 bases at V and 4 bases at J, with 7 bases in the middle. The CDR3 is made up of 11 amino acids. The CDR3 loop is CSAESPDTQYF. The CDR3 nucleotides read TGCAGTGCTGAGAGTCCAGATACGCAGTATTTT.

To note about this clone: The sample has other DNA sequences that encode this CDR3 too. The chain employs TRBV18 and TRBJ2-7, with 7 nucleotides matching TRBD1. Germline assignment: CDR1 KGHSH and CDR2 LQKENI. The length of the CDR3 is 13 residues. The V and J ends lost 3 bases and 2 bases, in that order; junction bases with no gene match: 1. CDR3 residues: CASSPGQTYEQYF. The DNA for the CDR3 is TGTGCCAGCTCACCGGGACAGACCTACGAGCAGTACTTC.

J is TRBJ2-5 and V is TRBV6-6, with TRBD2 matching 13 bases. Germline V CDR1 and CDR2: MNHNY, SVGAGI (reference sequence). V lost 8 bases to trimming and J lost 5 bases; unmatched junction nucleotides: 8. The CDR3 length is 15 residues. CDR3 sequence: CASQRLAGGRETQYF. In DNA, the CDR3 is TGTGCCAGCCAACGACTAGCGGGGGGCCGGGAGACCCAGTACTTC.

The V call is TRBV9, the J call TRBJ2-5, with 10 bases fitting TRBD2. The CDR3 extends over 16 amino acids. The V gene's germline CDR1 is SGDLS and CDR2 YYNGEE. V lost 0 bases and J lost 5; bases outside the gene matches: 7. The CDR3 region has the DNA TGTGCCAGCAGCGTAGGAATAGCGGGGGGCGAGGAGACCCAGTACTTC. Translating it yields CASSVGIAGGEETQYF.

DNA for the CDR3: TGTGCCAGCAGCCAGGGAGGCGCCGGGGAGCTGTTTTTT. Amino acids: CASSQGGAGELFF. V is TRBV7-3 and J is TRBJ2-2; D might be TRBD2 (6 bases). V was cut by 5 bases and J by 6 bases, with 10 bases left in between. This CDR3 is built from 13 residues. CDR1 is SGHTA, CDR2 FQGTGA, per germline.

This clone appeared once. This sequence joins TRBV5-8 and TRBJ2-1; D is perhaps TRBD2 (6 bases). This CDR3 has 14 residues. CDR1 SGHTS and CDR2 YDEGEE come from the germline V gene. Trimming removed 1 base from V and 7 bases from J, with 12 bases in between. The chain's CDR3 is CASSLWSSDNEQFF. DNA for the CDR3: TGTGCCAGCAGCTTGTGGTCTAGCGATAATGAGCAGTTCTTC.

The V and J genes are TRBV5-5 and TRBJ2-5, with a weak D call TRBD1 (5 bases). From germline, CDR1 is SGHKS and CDR2 YYEKEE (reference sequence). The CDR3 extends over 16 amino acids. V was pared by 1 base and J by 0 bases, with 13 bases between. Written as DNA, the CDR3 is TGTGCCAGCAGCTTGACATCAGGGTTTCACCAAGAGACCCAGTACTTC. This gives the protein CASSLTSGFHQETQYF.

This clone was seen more than once but under ten times. J is TRBJ1-1 and V is TRBV7-2, with TRBD1 matching over 9 bases. CDR1 is SGHTA, CDR2 FQGNSA, per germline. The CDR3 has 13 residues. V lost 5 bases and J lost 12; bases outside the gene matches: 10. Here the CDR3 DNA reads TGTGCCAGCAGCAGCGGACAGGGGCAGCGACCTTTCTTT. The encoded protein is CASSSGQGQRPFF.

The chain uses TRBV5-4 and TRBJ2-7; 10 positions match TRBD1. Trimming removed 4 bases from V and 3 bases from J; junction bases left unmatched: 7. The CDR3 is 15 amino acids. Germline CDR1 is SGHNT and CDR2 is YYREEE (reference sequence). Here the CDR3 reads CASSPGTGEVYEQYF. CDR3 DNA: TGTGCCAGCAGCCCGGGGACAGGGGAGGTCTACGAGCAGTACTTC.

The V call is TRBV4-3, the J call TRBJ2-7, with D perhaps TRBD1 (6 bases). V was clipped by 0 bases and J by 2 bases, with 11 bases between them. This CDR3 is built from 15 residues. Germline V lookup: CDR1 LGHNA, CDR2 YSLEER. CDR3 loop: CASSQEAGAPYEQYF. In nucleotides, the CDR3 is TGCGCCAGCAGCCAAGAGGCAGGGGCACCCTACGAGCAGTACTTC.

The chain uses TRBV30 and TRBJ2-1; 11 bases fit TRBD2. Trimming at V came to 0 bases and at J to 8 bases, leaving 6 bases not matched to a gene. The germline V gene has CDR1 GTSNPN and CDR2 SVGIG (reference sequence). The CDR3 has 15 amino acids. CDR3 region: CAWSVPSGRLYEQFF. Written as DNA, the CDR3 is TGTGCCTGGAGTGTACCTAGCGGGAGGCTCTATGAGCAGTTCTTC.

This chain connects TRBV7-7 to TRBJ2-5, with TRBD2 identical over 8 bases. Germline lookup yields CDR1 SSHAT and CDR2 FNYEAQ (reference sequence). This CDR3 is built from 15 residues. Here the CDR3 DNA reads TGTGCTAGCCGCCCAGTGAGCGGGGGCCGAGAGACCCAGTACTTC. Translating gives CASRPVSGGRETQYF.

The rearrangement joins TRBV7-2 to TRBJ1-6, with a possible D match to TRBD1 (6 bases). This CDR3 is built from 13 residues. Germline assignment: CDR1 SGHTA and CDR2 FQGNSA. Trimming took off 3 bases at V and 8 bases at J, with 8 bases between the two ends. CDR3 sequence (DNA): TGTGCCAGCAGCTTGTGGACAGATTCACCCCTCCACTTT. The encoded protein is CASSLWTDSPLHF. Complete variable domain (other parts from reference TRBV7-2 and TRBJ1-6): GAGVSQSPSNKVTEKGKDVELRCDPISGHTALYWYRQSLGQGLEFLIYFQGNSAPDKSGLPSDRFSAERTGGSVSTLTIQRTQQEDSAVYLCASSLWTDSPLHFGNGTRLTVT.

This clone was observed a few times. The gene calls are TRBV14 and TRBJ2-5, with D possibly being TRBD2 (6 bases). The CDR3 sequence is 14 residues long. Germline V lookup: CDR1 SGHDN, CDR2 FVKESK. The V gene lost 2 bases and the J gene lost 3 bases, with 10 bases spanning the gap. The CDR3 nucleotides read TGTGCCAGCAGCCAATTGGACTACAAAGAGACCCAGTACTTC. Its translation is CASSQLDYKETQYF.

This clone was seen a few times. The chain recombines TRBV19 with TRBJ1-1; TRBD1 matches 11 bases. The germline CDR1 and CDR2 sequences are LNHDA and SQIVND (reference sequence). This CDR3 spans 16 amino acids. V was pared by 5 bases and J by 4 bases, with 9 bases of the junction left unmatched. The CDR3 loop reads CASSPRRTGGVTEAFF. For the CDR3, the DNA is TGTGCCAGTAGTCCCCGAAGGACAGGGGGCGTCACTGAAGCTTTCTTT.

The chain carries TRBV4-2 and TRBJ1-3, with D perhaps TRBD1 (6 bases). CDR1 is LGHNA and CDR2 is YNFKEQ in the germline V gene. With 3 bases removed from V and 0 bases from J, the gap between germline ends came to 15 bases. The CDR3 runs to 17 residues. The CDR3 here is CASSHYRERGSGNTIYF. For the CDR3, the DNA is TGTGCCAGCAGCCACTACAGGGAACGAGGCTCTGGAAACACCATATATTTT.